Below, 17 T cell receptor beta chains from the same sample are listed, as sequenced in a study of cytomegalovirus exposure and HLA in healthy donors (dated by TCRdb to about 2017). Receptor amplification or capture employed the immunoSEQ multiplex PCR assay. For the multiplex PCR, a mixture combining 60 forward primers for TCR Vbeta segments and 13 reverse primers for TCR Jbeta segments was used. Entries here come from immuneACCESS through TCRdb and include only in-frame sequences with V and J called. Some clones fail to appear in such tables; in the studies checked, an unresolved V gene covers under half of the shortfall, and the cause of the remainder is unknown. Across this sample there are around 110,000 clones, with about two thirds seen only once. Roughly 0.79% of the sample rests with the top ten. The sequenced sample was PBMCs. These receptors originate from a boy under 18 in good health and CMV-seronegative.

The chain combines TRBV4-2 with TRBJ2-7; D might be TRBD1 (6 bases). V dropped 0 bases and J dropped 0 bases, with 9 bases sitting between them. Per germline, CDR1 LGHNA and CDR2 YNFKEQ. The CDR3 spans 15 residues. The CDR3 reads CASSQDRGHSYEQYF. DNA for the CDR3: TGTGCCAGCAGCCAAGATCGGGGACACTCCTACGAGCAGTACTTC.

The chain carries TRBV14 and TRBJ2-2; TRBD2 is a possible D gene (5 bases). V lost 4 bases, J lost 6 bases, and 18 bases lay in between. From germline, CDR1 is SGHDN and CDR2 FVKESK. The CDR3 has 16 amino acids. As DNA, the CDR3 is TGTGCCAGCAGCCCTCGGGGTCTAAGGATTTCCGGGGAGCTGTTTTTT. It translates to CASSPRGLRISGELFF.

The rearrangement uses TRBV4-1 and TRBJ1-2, with 9 bases lining up with TRBD1. With V trimmed by 3 bases and J by 5 bases, 4 bases remained unmatched. Germline CDR1 reads MGHRA; CDR2 reads YSYEKL. The CDR3 extends over 14 amino acids. The CDR3 nucleotides are TGCGCCAGCAGCCACCCGGGACAGGGATATGGCTACACCTTC. Translation: CASSHPGQGYGYTF.

The chain carries TRBV30 and TRBJ2-5; D is perhaps TRBD2 (6 bases). Between the trimmed V and J ends, which lost 0 bases and 11 bases, there was a span of 7 bases. The CDR3 contains 10 residues. Per germline, CDR1 GTSNPN and CDR2 SVGIG (reference sequence). The CDR3 spells CAWSVREQYF. DNA of the CDR3: TGTGCCTGGAGTGTACGGGAGCAGTACTTC.

The chain couples TRBV28 to TRBJ2-4; no firm D call. CDR1 and CDR2 (germline): MDHEN, SYDVKM. The CDR3 spans 15 residues. The V and J ends lost 3 bases and 0 bases respectively, with 9 bases between them. This CDR3 is CASSLLSVAKNIQYF. DNA of the CDR3: TGTGCCAGCAGTTTGTTGAGCGTAGCCAAAAACATTCAGTACTTC.

The chain carries TRBV5-4 and TRBJ1-3; 7 bases are a match to TRBD1. Germline CDR1 reads SGHNT; CDR2 reads YYREEE (reference sequence). V lost 9 bases to trimming and J lost 0 bases; unmatched junction nucleotides: 3. CDR3 length equals 13 residues. CDR3 protein: CANGDSSGNTIYF. The DNA of the CDR3 is TGTGCCAACGGGGACAGCTCTGGAAACACCATATATTTT.

This clone turned up a few times. The same CDR3 arises from other DNA sequences in this sample as well. The chain combines TRBV4-2 with TRBJ2-5; the D gene is possibly TRBD2 (6 bases). The V end lost 6 bases, the J end lost 5 bases, and 16 bases lay between the germline ends. Germline CDR1 is LGHNA and CDR2 is YNFKEQ. This CDR3 region has 14 residues. This CDR3 is CASSSGGEWETQYF. The CDR3 DNA reads TGTGCCAGCAGTTCCGGCGGGGAATGGGAGACCCAGTACTTC.

As concerns this clone: Without the conserved terminal phenylalanine or tryptophan, this CDR3 likely stems from a read error. V is TRBV10-3 and J is TRBJ2-3, with TRBD2 as a possible D gene (7 bases). Germline CDR1 reads ENHRY; CDR2 reads SYGVKD. V was shortened by 1 base and J by 5 bases, with 10 bases between the two germline ends. CDR3 length: 14 amino acids. Here the CDR3 reads CAISEWEGGDTQYV. Written as DNA, the CDR3 is TGTGCCATCAGTGAGTGGGAGGGGGGAGATACGCAGTATGTT.

The chain uses TRBV18 and TRBJ2-3, with D possibly TRBD1 on 6 matching bases. Germline lookup yields CDR1 KGHSH and CDR2 LQKENI. The CDR3 totals 17 residues. V lost 3 bases, J lost 1 base, and 17 bases lay in between. CDR3 loop: CASSPFIQGKGTDTQYF. As DNA, the CDR3 is TGTGCCAGCTCACCGTTCATACAGGGAAAGGGCACAGATACGCAGTATTTT.

The J gene is TRBJ1-4, the V gene TRBV7-9; a weak D match, TRBD1 (5 bases). The CDR3 has 15 amino acids. CDR1 is SEHNR, CDR2 FQNEAQ, per germline (reference sequence). V was pared by 1 base and J by 8 bases, with 14 bases between. For the CDR3, the DNA is TGTGCCAGCAGCTTAGATAAGCAGGGCGGCGAAAAACTGTTTTTT. This translates into CASSLDKQGGEKLFF.

The V and J genes are TRBV28 and TRBJ1-1; D is perhaps TRBD1 (5 bases). Trimming cost V 4 bases and J 0 bases, with 18 bases left between them. Looked up from germline, CDR1 is MDHEN and CDR2 is SYDVKM. The CDR3 is 17 residues long. In nucleotides, the CDR3 is TGTGCCAGCAGTTGGGAGGGAATGGGACGGGTGAACACTGAAGCTTTCTTT. This gives the protein CASSWEGMGRVNTEAFF.

The gene calls are TRBV9 and TRBJ1-3, with a weak D call TRBD1 (6 bases). Germline V gene lookup returns CDR1 SGDLS and CDR2 YYNGEE. Trimming stripped 3 bases from V and 0 bases from J, with 13 bases between. The CDR3 covers 16 residues. The CDR3 DNA reads as TGTGCCAGCAGCGCCGGGACACTAAGCTCTGGAAACACCATATATTTT. It codes for CASSAGTLSSGNTIYF.

V gene TRBV5-1 combines with J gene TRBJ2-3, with 10 bases that match TRBD2. The CDR3 has 17 residues. Germline V CDR1 and CDR2: SGHRS, YFSETQ. Trimming took 3 bases from V and 5 from J; bases not matched to a gene: 12. DNA for the CDR3: TGCGCCAGCAGCTGGAGGGCTAGCGGGGGATTGGGAGATACGCAGTATTTT. Translated: CASSWRASGGLGDTQYF.

V gene TRBV27 combines with J gene TRBJ1-1; TRBD1 might be the D (5 bases). Germline V lookup: CDR1 MNHEY, CDR2 SMNVEV (reference sequence). Trimming took 8 bases from V and 10 from J, leaving 23 bases between them. The CDR3 extends over 14 amino acids. CDR3 nucleotide sequence: TGTGCCAGCCAACACGGGACTCACGGACCCGGAGCTTTCTTT. It translates to CASQHGTHGPGAFF.

This chain joins TRBV5-1 and TRBJ2-2, with 12 positions matching TRBD1. This CDR3 has 18 amino acids. The germline V gene has CDR1 SGHRS and CDR2 YFSETQ. V lost 1 base and J lost 2; bases outside the gene matches: 6. DNA for the CDR3: TGCGCCAGCAGCTTGCTGGGACAGGGGGCTTTCAACACCGGGGAGCTGTTTTTT. Translated, it gives CASSLLGQGAFNTGELFF.

A remark on this clone: The final CDR3 position lacks the conserved phenylalanine or tryptophan, pointing to a likely read error. The CDR3 is CASSYLGQHQPQHV. In DNA, the CDR3 is TGTGCCAGCAGTTACTTGGGACAACATCAGCCCCAGCATGTT. This chain joins TRBV6-5 and TRBJ1-5; possibly TRBD1 for D (6 bases). Trimming cost V 1 base and J 5 bases, with 9 bases left between them. The CDR3 totals 14 residues. Germline CDR1 and CDR2: MNHEY and SVGAGI.

In DNA, the CDR3 is TGTGCCAGCAGCTTGTTGGGAGGAGATACGCAGTATTTT. It encodes CASSLLGGDTQYF. The chain employs TRBV5-4 and TRBJ2-3; a weak D match, TRBD2 (6 bases). Germline CDR1 reads SGHNT; CDR2 reads YYREEE (reference sequence). CDR3 length: 13 residues. V was shortened by 1 base and J by 5 bases, with 8 bases between the two germline ends.